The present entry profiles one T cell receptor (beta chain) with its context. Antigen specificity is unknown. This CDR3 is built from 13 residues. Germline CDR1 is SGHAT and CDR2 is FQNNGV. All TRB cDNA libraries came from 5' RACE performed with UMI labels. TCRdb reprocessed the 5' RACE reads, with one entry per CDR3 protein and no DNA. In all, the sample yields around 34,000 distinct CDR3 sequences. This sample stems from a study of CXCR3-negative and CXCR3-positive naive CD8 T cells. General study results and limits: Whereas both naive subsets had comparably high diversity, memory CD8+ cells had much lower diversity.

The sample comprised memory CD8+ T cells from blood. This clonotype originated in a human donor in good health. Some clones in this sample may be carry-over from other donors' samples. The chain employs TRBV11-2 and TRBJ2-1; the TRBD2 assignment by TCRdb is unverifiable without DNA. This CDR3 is CASTNGEYNEQFF.